These T cell receptor beta chains were read from a single sample in a study of naive and memory T cell subsets. TCRdb reanalysed the UMI-ligation and nested PCR reads using MiXCR and keeps one entry per CDR3 protein. The sample lists 75,000 to 85,000 distinct CDR3 sequences; less than 15% were seen once. Sequencing was performed on central memory CD4+ T cells from blood. These receptor sequences come from a human donor in good health. The CDR3 runs from the conserved cysteine through the conserved F or W. The D gene is left open where the match is weak. Size values are once, few and many counts, or a class for expanded clones, and some rows have none.

>TRBJ2-5|TRBV6-5|TRBD2|many
CASSLVSGSLETQYF
TGTGCCAGCAGTTTAGTGAGCGGGAGCTTAGAGACCCAGTACTTC
>TRBJ2-4|TRBV7-2|NA|NA
CASSLAAKNIQYF
TGTGCCAGCAGCTTAGCAGCCAAAAACATTCAGTACTTC
>TRBJ1-2|TRBV20-1|NA|many
CSATGRTDNYGYTF
TGCAGTGCTACCGGGAGAACTGATAACTATGGCTACACCTTC
>TRBJ2-1|TRBV20-1|TRBD2|many
CSARSHNSGRVINEQFF
TGCAGTGCTAGATCCCACAATAGCGGGAGGGTTATCAATGAGCAGTTCTTC
>TRBJ1-1|TRBV5-5|NA|few
CASSPVGGGDTEAFF
TGTGCCAGCAGCCCGGTAGGGGGAGGAGACACTGAAGCTTTCTTT
>TRBJ2-3|TRBV2|NA|few
CASGYTDTQYF
TGTGCCAGCGGTTACACAGATACGCAGTATTTT
>TRBJ2-2|TRBV3-1|NA|once
CASSHGTGELFF
TGTGCCAGCAGCCACGGGACCGGGGAGCTGTTTTTT
>TRBJ2-7|TRBV4-2|NA|NA
CASSPWPGRDEQYF
TGTGCCAGCAGCCCTTGGCCAGGGCGCGACGAGCAGTACTTC
>TRBJ1-5|TRBV19|NA|few
CASSGQLYRPQHF
TGTGCCAGTAGTGGACAGTTATATCGGCCCCAGCATTTT
>TRBJ2-7|TRBV29-1|TRBD2|few
CSALTSGSPYEQYF
TGCAGCGCCCTGACTAGCGGGAGTCCCTACGAGCAGTACTTC
>TRBJ1-1|TRBV9|NA|NA
CASSVTGSMNTEAFF
TGTGCCAGCAGCGTAACTGGCAGCATGAACACTGAAGCTTTCTTT
>TRBJ2-7|TRBV28|NA|many
CASSSPRQVSYEQYF
TGTGCCAGCAGTTCCCCCAGGCAGGTTTCCTACGAGCAGTACTTC
>TRBJ2-2|TRBV3-1|NA|few
CASSQFSGPNTGELFF
TGTGCCAGCAGCCAATTCTCGGGACCGAACACCGGGGAGCTGTTTTTT
>TRBJ2-7|TRBV25-1|NA|NA
CASSPVGVSYEQYF
TGTGCCAGCAGCCCCGTCGGGGTGTCCTACGAGCAGTACTTC
>TRBJ2-3|TRBV3-1|NA|few
CASGPLGSGGTDTQYF
TGTGCCAGCGGCCCCTTGGGGTCTGGGGGCACAGATACGCAGTATTTT
>TRBJ1-3|TRBV3-1|NA|few
CASSQDRASSGNTIYF
TGTGCCAGCAGCCAAGATCGGGCCAGCTCTGGAAACACCATATATTTT
>TRBJ1-1|TRBV5-1|NA|NA
CASSLAVPRTLTWETEAFF
TGCGCCAGCAGCTTGGCTGTCCCACGGACACTAACGTGGGAGACTGAAGCTTTCTTT
>TRBJ2-1|TRBV12-3/TRBV12-4|NA|few
CASTSPGSGDEQFF
TGTGCCAGCACCTCCCCCGGGAGTGGGGATGAGCAGTTCTTC
>TRBJ2-5|TRBV6-5|NA|NA
CASSFQPSGETQYF
TGTGCCAGCAGTTTCCAACCGAGCGGGGAGACCCAGTACTTC
>TRBJ2-5|TRBV7-2|NA|NA
CASSLAGREQETQYF
TGTGCCAGCAGCTTAGCTGGGCGGGAACAAGAGACCCAGTACTTC
>TRBJ1-1|TRBV12-3/TRBV12-4|TRBD1|many
CASSLSGQGGRRGEAFF
TGTGCCAGCAGTTTAAGTGGACAGGGAGGACGTCGGGGTGAAGCTTTCTTT
>TRBJ2-7|TRBV30|NA|NA
CAWTVQTYEQYF
TGTGCCTGGACCGTCCAAACCTACGAGCAGTACTTC
>TRBJ2-7|TRBV4-2|TRBD2|few
CASSQDGREGEQYF
TGTGCCAGCAGCCAAGATGGCAGGGAGGGCGAGCAGTACTTC
>TRBJ2-5|TRBV24-1|NA|NA
CATSDARDAQETQYF
TGTGCCACCAGTGATGCCCGGGACGCCCAAGAGACCCAGTACTTC
>TRBJ2-5|TRBV12-3/TRBV12-4|TRBD1|few
CASSWGQQETQYF
TGTGCCAGCAGTTGGGGACAGCAAGAGACCCAGTACTTC
>TRBJ2-7|TRBV28|NA|many
CASSFNGIPYEQYF
TGTGCCAGCAGTTTCAATGGGATCCCCTACGAGCAGTACTTC
>TRBJ2-5|TRBV20-1|TRBD1|NA
CSVFRPGGETQYF
TGCAGTGTGTTTCGTCCAGGGGGAGAGACCCAGTACTTC
>TRBJ1-6|TRBV20-1|TRBD1|NA
CSARDSQGESPLNF
TGCAGTGCTAGAGATTCGCAGGGGGAATCACCCCTCAACTTT
>TRBJ1-6|TRBV28|NA|few
CASSLSAGVTYNSPLHF
TGTGCCAGCAGTTTATCGGCGGGGGTAACCTATAATTCACCCCTCCACTTT
>TRBJ1-3|TRBV7-9|NA|NA
CASSLQILQGIRSTGNTIYF
TGTGCCAGCAGCCTACAGATACTTCAGGGTATTCGATCGACTGGAAACACCATATATTTT
>TRBJ2-7|TRBV7-8|TRBD2|few
CASSLTVGLALYEQYF
TGTGCCAGCAGCCTCACGGTGGGACTAGCTCTATACGAGCAGTACTTC
>TRBJ2-3|TRBV7-2|NA|many
CASSLEVADTQYF
TGTGCCAGCAGCTTAGAGGTGGCAGATACGCAGTATTTT
>TRBJ2-1|TRBV18|NA|many
CASSPPNLHSYNEQFF
TGTGCCAGCTCACCACCGAACCTCCACTCCTACAATGAGCAGTTCTTC
>TRBJ1-5|TRBV6-2/TRBV6-3|NA|few
CASSYRGGDQPQHF
TGTGCCAGCAGTTACAGAGGGGGGGATCAGCCCCAGCATTTT
>TRBJ2-7|TRBV7-2|NA|NA
CASSSPPRQTDSYEQYF
TGTGCCAGCAGCTCCCCACCCAGACAAACCGACTCCTACGAGCAGTACTTC
>TRBJ2-1|TRBV11-2|NA|few
CASSLDWRGPRESHNEQFF
TGTGCCAGCAGCTTAGATTGGCGGGGCCCACGGGAGTCCCACAATGAGCAGTTCTTC
>TRBJ2-1|TRBV3-1|NA|NA
CASSQDGRRRNEQFF
TGTGCCAGCAGCCAAGATGGACGTAGGCGGAATGAGCAGTTCTTC
>TRBJ1-6|TRBV20-1|NA|many
CSASWGSSPLHF
TGCAGTGCTAGCTGGGGATCTTCACCCCTCCACTTT
>TRBJ1-5|TRBV7-2|NA|NA
CASSPGPNNQPQHF
TGTGCCAGCAGCCCCGGACCGAACAATCAGCCCCAGCATTTT
>TRBJ2-1|TRBV29-1|NA|NA
CSGIEGIRQFF
TGCAGTGGGATTGAAGGGATCCGGCAGTTCTTC
>TRBJ2-7|TRBV20-1|TRBD2|few
CSARQTAGGAYEQYF
TGCAGTGCTCGGCAAACAGCGGGAGGGGCCTACGAGCAGTACTTC
>TRBJ1-2|TRBV10-3|TRBD1|NA
CAIRWDSTYGYTF
TGTGCCATCAGGTGGGACAGCACCTATGGCTACACCTTC
>TRBJ2-1|TRBV12-3/TRBV12-4|NA|many
CASIGEEGYNEQFF
TGTGCCAGCATAGGGGAGGAAGGCTACAATGAGCAGTTCTTC
>TRBJ2-1|TRBV27|NA|few
CASSRGGWSSYNEQFF
TGTGCCAGCAGTCGAGGGGGGTGGAGCTCCTACAATGAGCAGTTCTTC
>TRBJ1-5|TRBV28|TRBD1|NA
CAGGSLDRGKRSNQPQHF
TGTGCCGGAGGGTCTCTGGACAGGGGGAAGAGAAGCAATCAGCCCCAGCATTTT
>TRBJ2-3|TRBV12-3/TRBV12-4|NA|few
CASSLARSRSTDTQYF
TGTGCCAGCAGTTTAGCGCGAAGTAGAAGCACAGATACGCAGTATTTT
>TRBJ2-1|TRBV10-3|NA|few
CATRGAEQFF
TGTGCCACCAGGGGAGCGGAGCAGTTCTTC
>TRBJ2-3|TRBV11-2|NA|many
CASSLAGLSTDTQYF
TGTGCCAGCAGCTTAGCAGGACTAAGCACAGATACGCAGTATTTT